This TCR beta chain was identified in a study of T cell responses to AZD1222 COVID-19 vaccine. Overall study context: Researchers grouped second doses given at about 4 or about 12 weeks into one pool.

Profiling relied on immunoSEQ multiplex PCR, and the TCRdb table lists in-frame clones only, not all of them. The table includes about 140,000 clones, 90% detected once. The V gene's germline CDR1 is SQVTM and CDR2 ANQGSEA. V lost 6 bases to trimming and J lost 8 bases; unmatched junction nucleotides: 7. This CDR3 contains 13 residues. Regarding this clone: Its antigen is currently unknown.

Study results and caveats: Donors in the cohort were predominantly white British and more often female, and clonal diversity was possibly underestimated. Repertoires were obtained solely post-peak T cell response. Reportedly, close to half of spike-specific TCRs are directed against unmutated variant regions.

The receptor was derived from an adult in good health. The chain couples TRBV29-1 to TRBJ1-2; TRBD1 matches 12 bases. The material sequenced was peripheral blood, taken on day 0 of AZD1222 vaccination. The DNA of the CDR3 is TGCAGCGTCCCGGGACAGGGGGCGGGAGGCTACACCTTC. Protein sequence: CSVPGQGAGGYTF.